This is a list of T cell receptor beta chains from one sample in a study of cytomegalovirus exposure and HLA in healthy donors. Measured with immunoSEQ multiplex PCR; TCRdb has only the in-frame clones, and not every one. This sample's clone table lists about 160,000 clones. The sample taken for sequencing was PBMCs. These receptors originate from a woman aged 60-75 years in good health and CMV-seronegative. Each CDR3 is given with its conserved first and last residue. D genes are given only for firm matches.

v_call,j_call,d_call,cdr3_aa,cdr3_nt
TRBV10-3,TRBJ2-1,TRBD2,CAISESRGGSSYNEQFF,TGTGCCATCAGTGAGTCCCGGGGCGGGAGCTCCTACAATGAGCAGTTCTTC
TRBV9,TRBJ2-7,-,CASSVDTVGEQYF,TGTGCCAGCAGCGTAGACACAGTCGGAGAGCAGTACTTC
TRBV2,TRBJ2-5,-,CASRPGGAETQYF,TGTGCCAGCAGGCCTGGGGGCGCGGAGACCCAGTACTTC
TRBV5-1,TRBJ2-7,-,CASSFLDSSPRSYEQYF,TGCGCCAGCAGCTTCCTGGACAGCTCCCCGCGATCCTACGAGCAGTACTTC
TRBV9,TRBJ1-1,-,CASSVELRGTEAFF,TGTGCCAGCAGCGTAGAACTTAGGGGCACTGAAGCTTTCTTT
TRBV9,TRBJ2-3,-,CASARDTTDTQYF,TGTGCCAGCGCGAGGGATACCACAGATACGCAGTATTTT
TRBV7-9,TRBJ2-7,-,CASSPAGGRSYEQYF,TGTGCCAGCAGCCCCGCAGGGGGGCGATCCTACGAGCAGTACTTC
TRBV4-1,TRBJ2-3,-,CASSQEGRAPGLFTDTQYF,TGCGCCAGCAGCCAAGAAGGTCGGGCCCCGGGACTCTTCACAGATACGCAGTATTTT
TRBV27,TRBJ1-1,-,CASSPYRTAYSEAFF,TGTGCCAGCAGTCCTTACCGGACAGCCTATTCTGAAGCTTTCTTT
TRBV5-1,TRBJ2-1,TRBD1,CASSLDPGQSNEQFF,TGCGCCAGCAGCTTGGATCCGGGACAGTCCAATGAGCAGTTCTTC
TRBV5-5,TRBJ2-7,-,CASRGLTRISYEQYF,TGTGCCAGCAGGGGCCTAACACGAATCTCCTACGAGCAGTACTTC
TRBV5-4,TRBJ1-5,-,CASSGGSGNQPQHF,TGTGCCAGCAGCGGGGGGTCGGGCAATCAGCCCCAGCATTTT
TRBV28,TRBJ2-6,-,CASSLIAGANVLTF,TGTGCCAGCAGTTTAATCGCTGGGGCCAACGTCCTGACTTTC
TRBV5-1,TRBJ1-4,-,CASSLVPTGNEKPFF,TGCGCCAGCAGCTTGGTCCCTACAGGGAATGAAAAACCGTTTTTT
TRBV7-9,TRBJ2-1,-,CASSLAQGRNNEQFF,TGTGCCAGCAGCTTAGCCCAGGGAAGGAACAATGAGCAGTTCTTC
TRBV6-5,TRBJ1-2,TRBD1,CASRADRGRFYGYTF,TGTGCCAGCAGAGCGGATAGGGGGCGATTCTATGGCTACACCTTC
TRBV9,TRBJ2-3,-,CASSVVGGTGDTQYF,TGTGCCAGCAGCGTGGTGGGAGGAACCGGAGATACGCAGTATTTT
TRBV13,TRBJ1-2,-,CASSFGSYGYTF,TGTGCCAGCAGCTTTGGGAGCTATGGCTACACCTTC
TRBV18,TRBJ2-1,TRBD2,CASSPLPGLALGSYNEQFF,TGTGCCAGCTCACCCCTCCCGGGACTAGCGCTCGGCTCCTACAATGAGCAGTTCTTC
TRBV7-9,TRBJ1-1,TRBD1,CASSPRQGANTEAFF,TGTGCCAGCAGCCCTAGACAGGGGGCTAACACTGAAGCTTTCTTT
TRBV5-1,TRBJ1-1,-,CASSMDSLNTEAFF,TGCGCCAGCAGCATGGACAGCCTGAACACTGAAGCTTTCTTT
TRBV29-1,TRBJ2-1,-,CSVGRRLVEHNEQFF,TGCAGCGTTGGCCGGAGACTAGTAGAACACAATGAGCAGTTCTTC
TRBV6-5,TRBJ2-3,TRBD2,CASRWSSGGTDTQYF,TGTGCCAGCAGATGGTCCAGCGGGGGCACAGATACGCAGTATTTT
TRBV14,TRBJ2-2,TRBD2,CASSVGLALNTGELFF,TGTGCCAGCAGCGTCGGACTAGCGCTTAACACCGGGGAGCTGTTTTTT
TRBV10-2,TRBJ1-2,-,CASSEYDYGYTF,TGCGCCAGCAGTGAATATGACTATGGCTACACCTTC
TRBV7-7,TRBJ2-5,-,CASSMGDGGETQYF,TGTGCCAGCAGCATGGGGGACGGAGGGGAGACCCAGTACTTC
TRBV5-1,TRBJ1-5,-,CASSLEGTPRNQPQHF,TGCGCCAGCAGCTTGGAGGGGACACCTAGGAATCAGCCCCAGCATTTT
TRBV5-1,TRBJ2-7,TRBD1,CASTLDRGFGEQYF,TGCGCCAGCACGCTGGACAGGGGGTTCGGAGAGCAGTACTTC
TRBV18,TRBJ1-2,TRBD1,CASSPGTGGRYGYTF,TGTGCCAGCTCACCCGGGACAGGGGGCCGGTATGGCTACACCTTC
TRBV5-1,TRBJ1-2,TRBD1,CASSLSTGGADGYTF,TGCGCCAGCAGCTTATCCACAGGGGGCGCGGATGGCTACACCTTC